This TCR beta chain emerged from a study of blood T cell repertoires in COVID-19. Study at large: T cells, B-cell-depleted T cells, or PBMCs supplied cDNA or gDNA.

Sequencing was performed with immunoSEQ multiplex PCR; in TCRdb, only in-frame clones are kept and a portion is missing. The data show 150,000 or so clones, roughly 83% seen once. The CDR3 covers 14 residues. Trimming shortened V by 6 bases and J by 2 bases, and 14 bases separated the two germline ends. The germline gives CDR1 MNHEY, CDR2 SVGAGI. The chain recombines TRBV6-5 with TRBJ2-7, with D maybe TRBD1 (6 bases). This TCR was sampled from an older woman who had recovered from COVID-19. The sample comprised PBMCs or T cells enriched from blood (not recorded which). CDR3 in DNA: TGTGCCAGCAGGAAAGGGCAGGGGCCCTACGAGCAGTACTTC. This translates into CASRKGQGPYEQYF.